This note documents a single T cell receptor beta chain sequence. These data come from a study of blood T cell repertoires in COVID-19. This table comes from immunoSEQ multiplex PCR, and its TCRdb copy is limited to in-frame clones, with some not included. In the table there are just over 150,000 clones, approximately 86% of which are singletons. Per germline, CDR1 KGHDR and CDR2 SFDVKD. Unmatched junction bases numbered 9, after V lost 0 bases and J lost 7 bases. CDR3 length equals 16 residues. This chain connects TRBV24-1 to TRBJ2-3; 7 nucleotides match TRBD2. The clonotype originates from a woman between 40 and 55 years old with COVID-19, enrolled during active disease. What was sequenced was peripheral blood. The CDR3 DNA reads TGTGCCACCAGTGATTTGGGCAGCGGGATAGATAATACGCAGTATTTT. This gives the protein CATSDLGSGIDNTQYF.